Listed here is a single T cell receptor (beta chain). This CDR3 spans 14 amino acids. J lost 7 bases, V lost 5 bases, and 8 bases had no gene match. Germline V lookup: CDR1 SGHNT, CDR2 YENEEA. Original methodology: Estimated nucleated cell counts came from reference gene primer amplification. Assay used: immunoSEQ multiplex PCR; TCRdb lists only in-frame clones, some missing. For V, J and clone size, that table is used; D and trimming come from the DNA. The sample records roughly 150,000 clones, around 82% being singletons. This entry comes from a study of blood T cell repertoires in COVID-19. Study in general: Researchers got acute and convalescent COVID-19 samples from the United States, Italy and Spain.

The V call is TRBV11-3, the J call TRBJ1-1, with TRBD1 matching over 9 bases. Material for sequencing was peripheral blood. This TCR was sampled from a man aged 80 or over with COVID-19, enrolled during active disease. The DNA for the CDR3 is TGTGCCAGCAGCCGAAGGGACAGGGATGGTGAAGCTTTCTTT. This sequence encodes CASSRRDRDGEAFF. Variable domain in full (rest from reference TRBV11-3 and TRBJ1-1): EAGVVQSPRYKIIEKKQPVAFWCNPISGHNTLYWYLQNLGQGPELLIRYENEEAVDDSQLPKDRFSAERLKGVDSTLKIQPAELGDSAVYLCASSRRDRDGEAFFGQGTRLTVV.